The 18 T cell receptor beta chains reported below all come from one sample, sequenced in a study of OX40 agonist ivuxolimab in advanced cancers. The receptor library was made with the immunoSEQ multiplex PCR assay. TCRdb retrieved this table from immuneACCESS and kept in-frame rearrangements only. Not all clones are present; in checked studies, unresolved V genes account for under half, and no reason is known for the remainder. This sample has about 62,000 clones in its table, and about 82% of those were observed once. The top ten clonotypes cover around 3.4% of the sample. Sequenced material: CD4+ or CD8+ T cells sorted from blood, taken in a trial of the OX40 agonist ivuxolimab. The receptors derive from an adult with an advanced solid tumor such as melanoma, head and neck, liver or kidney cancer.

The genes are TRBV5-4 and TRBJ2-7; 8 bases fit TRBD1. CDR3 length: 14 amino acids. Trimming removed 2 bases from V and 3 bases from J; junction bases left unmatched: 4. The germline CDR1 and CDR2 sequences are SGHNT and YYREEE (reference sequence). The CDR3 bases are TGTGCCAGCAGCTTCGGGACAGGCCTCTACGAGCAGTACTTC. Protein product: CASSFGTGLYEQYF.

This CDR3 reads CASSFAGGTEAFF. In DNA, the CDR3 is TGTGCCAGCAGCTTCGCGGGGGGGACTGAAGCTTTCTTT. This rearrangement joins TRBV5-4 to TRBJ1-1; TRBD1 might be the D (5 bases). The CDR3 runs to 13 residues. Per germline, CDR1 SGHNT and CDR2 YYREEE (reference sequence). Trimming took off 2 bases at V and 5 bases at J, with 10 bases between the two ends. The entire variable domain, with the rest obtained from reference TRBV5-4 and TRBJ1-1, is as follows: ETGVTQSPTHLIKTRGQQVTLRCSSQSGHNTVSWYQQALGQGPQFIFQYYREEENGRGNFPPRFSGLQFPNYSSELNVNALELDDSALYLCASSFAGGTEAFFGQGTRLTVV.

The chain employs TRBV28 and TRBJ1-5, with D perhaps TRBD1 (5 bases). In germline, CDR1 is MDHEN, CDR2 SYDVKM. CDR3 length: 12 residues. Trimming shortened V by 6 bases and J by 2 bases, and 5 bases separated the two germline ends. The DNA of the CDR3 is TGTGCCAGCAGACAGGGCAATCAGCCCCAGCATTTT. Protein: CASRQGNQPQHF.

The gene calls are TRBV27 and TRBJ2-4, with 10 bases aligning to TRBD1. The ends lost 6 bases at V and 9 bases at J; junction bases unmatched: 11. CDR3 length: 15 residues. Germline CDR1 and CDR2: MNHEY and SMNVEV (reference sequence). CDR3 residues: CASSMTGTGVGIQYF. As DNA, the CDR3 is TGTGCCAGCAGCATGACCGGGACAGGGGTCGGCATTCAGTACTTC.

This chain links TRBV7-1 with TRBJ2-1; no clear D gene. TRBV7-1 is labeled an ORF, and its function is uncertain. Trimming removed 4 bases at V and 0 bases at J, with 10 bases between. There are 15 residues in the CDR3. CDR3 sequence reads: CASSLSADSYNEQFF. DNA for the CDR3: TGTGCCAGCAGCTTATCGGCTGACTCCTACAATGAGCAGTTCTTC.

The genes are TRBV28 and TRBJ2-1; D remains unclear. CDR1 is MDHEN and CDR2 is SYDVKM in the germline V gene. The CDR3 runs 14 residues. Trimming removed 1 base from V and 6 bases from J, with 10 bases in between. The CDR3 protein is CASSLYHTSNEQFF. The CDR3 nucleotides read TGTGCCAGCAGTTTATATCACACCAGCAATGAGCAGTTCTTC.

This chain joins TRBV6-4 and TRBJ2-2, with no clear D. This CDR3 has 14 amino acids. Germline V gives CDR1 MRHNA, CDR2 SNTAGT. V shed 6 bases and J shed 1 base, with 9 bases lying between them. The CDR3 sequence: CASSAQRNTGELFF. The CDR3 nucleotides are TGTGCCAGCAGCGCCCAAAGGAACACCGGGGAGCTGTTTTTT.

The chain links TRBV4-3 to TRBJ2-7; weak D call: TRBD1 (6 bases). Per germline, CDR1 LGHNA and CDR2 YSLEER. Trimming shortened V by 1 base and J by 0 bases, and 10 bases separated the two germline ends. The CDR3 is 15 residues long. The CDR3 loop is CASSQGVGASYEQYF. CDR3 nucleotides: TGCGCCAGCAGCCAAGGAGTGGGGGCCTCCTACGAGCAGTACTTC.

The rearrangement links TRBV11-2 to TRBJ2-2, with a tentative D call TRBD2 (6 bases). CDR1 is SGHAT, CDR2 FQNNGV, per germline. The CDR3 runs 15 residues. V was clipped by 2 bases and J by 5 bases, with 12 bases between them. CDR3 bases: TGTGCCAGCAGCTTAACCGGGGGACGTACCGGGGAGCTGTTTTTT. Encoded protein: CASSLTGGRTGELFF.

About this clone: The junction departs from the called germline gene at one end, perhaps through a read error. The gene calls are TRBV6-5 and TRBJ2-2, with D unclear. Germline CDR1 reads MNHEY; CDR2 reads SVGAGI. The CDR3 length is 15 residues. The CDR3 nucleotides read TGTGCCAGCAGCTACTTCAGCACGAACACCGGGGAGCTGTTTTTT. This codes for CASSYFSTNTGELFF.

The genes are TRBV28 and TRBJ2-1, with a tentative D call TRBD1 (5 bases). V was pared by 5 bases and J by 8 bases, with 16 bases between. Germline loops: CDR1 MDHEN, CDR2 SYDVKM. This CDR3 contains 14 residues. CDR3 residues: CASSPFREVDEQFF. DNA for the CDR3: TGTGCCAGCAGTCCCTTCAGGGAAGTCGATGAGCAGTTCTTC.

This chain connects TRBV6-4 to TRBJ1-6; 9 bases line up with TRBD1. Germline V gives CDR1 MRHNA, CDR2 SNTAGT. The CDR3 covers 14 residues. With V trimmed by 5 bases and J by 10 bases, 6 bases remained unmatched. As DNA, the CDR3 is TGTGCCAGCAGTCGGGACAGGGATGGCTCACCCCTCCACTTT. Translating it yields CASSRDRDGSPLHF.

The CDR3 is CASSLGPRGTDTQYF. In DNA, the CDR3 is TGTGCCAGCAGTTTGGGCCCTAGGGGCACAGATACGCAGTATTTT. The rearrangement uses TRBV27 and TRBJ2-3; no clear D gene. Per germline, CDR1 MNHEY and CDR2 SMNVEV (reference sequence). This CDR3 region has 15 residues. Deletions cut 3 bases from V and 1 base from J, with 11 bases between.

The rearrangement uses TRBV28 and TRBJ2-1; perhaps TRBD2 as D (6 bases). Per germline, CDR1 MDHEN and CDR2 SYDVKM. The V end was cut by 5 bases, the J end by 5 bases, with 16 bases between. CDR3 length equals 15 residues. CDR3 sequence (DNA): TGTGCCAGCAGTGTTTCGGGAGAGTTGGACAATGAGCAGTTCTTC. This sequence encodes CASSVSGELDNEQFF.

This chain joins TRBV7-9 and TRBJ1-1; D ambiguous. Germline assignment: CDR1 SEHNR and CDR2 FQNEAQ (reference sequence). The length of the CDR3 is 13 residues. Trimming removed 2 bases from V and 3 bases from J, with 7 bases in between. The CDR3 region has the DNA TGTGCCAGCAGCTTATTGGGAGACACTGAAGCTTTCTTT. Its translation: CASSLLGDTEAFF.

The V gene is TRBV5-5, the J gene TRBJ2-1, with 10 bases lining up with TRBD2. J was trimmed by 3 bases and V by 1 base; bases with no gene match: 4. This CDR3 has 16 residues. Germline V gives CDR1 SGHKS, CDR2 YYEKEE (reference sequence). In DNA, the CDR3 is TGTGCCAGCAGCTTGCGTCTAGCGGGAGTCTACAATGAGCAGTTCTTC. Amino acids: CASSLRLAGVYNEQFF. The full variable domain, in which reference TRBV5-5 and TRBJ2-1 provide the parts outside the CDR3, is DAGVTQSPTHLIKTRGQQVTLRCSPISGHKSVSWYQQVLGQGPQFIFQYYEKEERGRGNFPDRFSARQFPNYSSELNVNALLLGDSALYLCASSLRLAGVYNEQFFGPGTRLTVL.

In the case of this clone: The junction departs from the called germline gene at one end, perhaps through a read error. The CDR3 DNA reads as TGTGCCAGCAGCCTAGCGGCGGGGACACCGCCTGAGCAGTTCTTC. Encoded protein: CASSLAAGTPPEQFF. The V call is TRBV7-9, the J call TRBJ2-1; possible D gene TRBD2, 7 bases. The CDR3 loop spans 15 amino acids. Per the germline V gene, CDR1 is SEHNR and CDR2 is FQNEAQ (reference sequence). Full variable domain (remainder filled in from reference TRBV7-9 and TRBJ2-1): DTGVSQNPRHKITKRGQNVTFRCDPISEHNRLYWYRQTLGQGPEFLTYFQNEAQLEKSRLLSDRFSAERPKGSFSTLEIQRTEQGDSAMYLCASSLAAGTPPEQFFGPGTRLTVL.

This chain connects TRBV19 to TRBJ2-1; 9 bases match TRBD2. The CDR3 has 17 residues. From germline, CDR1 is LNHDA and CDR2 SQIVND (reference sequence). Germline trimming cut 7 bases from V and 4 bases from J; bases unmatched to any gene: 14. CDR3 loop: CASMRAGGYTGYNEQFF. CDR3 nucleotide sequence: TGTGCCAGTATGCGAGCGGGAGGTTATACTGGGTACAATGAGCAGTTCTTC.